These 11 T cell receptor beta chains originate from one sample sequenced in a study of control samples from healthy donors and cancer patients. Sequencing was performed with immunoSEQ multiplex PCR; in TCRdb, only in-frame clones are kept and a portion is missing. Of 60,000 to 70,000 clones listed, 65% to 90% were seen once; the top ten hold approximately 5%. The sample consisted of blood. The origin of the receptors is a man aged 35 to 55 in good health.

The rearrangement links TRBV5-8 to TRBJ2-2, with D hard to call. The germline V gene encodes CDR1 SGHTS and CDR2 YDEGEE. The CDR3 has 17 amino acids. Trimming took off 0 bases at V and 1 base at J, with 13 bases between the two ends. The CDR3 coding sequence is TGTGCCAGCAGCTTGGTGTTCGGCACCATGAACACCGGGGAGCTGTTTTTT. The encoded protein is CASSLVFGTMNTGELFF.

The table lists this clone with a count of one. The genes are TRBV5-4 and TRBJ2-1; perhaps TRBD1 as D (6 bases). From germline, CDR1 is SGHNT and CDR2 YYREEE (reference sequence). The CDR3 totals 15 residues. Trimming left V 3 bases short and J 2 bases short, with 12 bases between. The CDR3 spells CASSSGVRAYNEQFF. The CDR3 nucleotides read TGTGCCAGCAGCTCAGGGGTTCGGGCCTACAATGAGCAGTTCTTC.

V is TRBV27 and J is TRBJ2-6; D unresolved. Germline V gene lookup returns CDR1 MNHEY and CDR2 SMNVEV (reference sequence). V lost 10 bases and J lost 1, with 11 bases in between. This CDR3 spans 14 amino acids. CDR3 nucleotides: TGTGCCACCCAACGGAGTTCTGGGGCCAACGTCCTGACTTTC. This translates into CATQRSSGANVLTF.

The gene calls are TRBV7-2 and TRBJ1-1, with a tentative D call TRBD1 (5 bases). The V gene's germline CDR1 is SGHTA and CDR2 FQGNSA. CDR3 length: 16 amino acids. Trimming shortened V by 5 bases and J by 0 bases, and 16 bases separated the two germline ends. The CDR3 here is CASSPGAGTLNTEAFF. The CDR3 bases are TGTGCCAGCAGCCCAGGAGCCGGGACTCTGAACACTGAAGCTTTCTTT.

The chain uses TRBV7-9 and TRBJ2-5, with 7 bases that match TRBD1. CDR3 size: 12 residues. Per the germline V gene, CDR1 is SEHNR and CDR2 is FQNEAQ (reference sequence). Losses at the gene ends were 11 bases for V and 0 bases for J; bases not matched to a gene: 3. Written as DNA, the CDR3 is TGTGCCGCCGGGACAGACCAAGAGACCCAGTACTTC. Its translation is CAAGTDQETQYF.

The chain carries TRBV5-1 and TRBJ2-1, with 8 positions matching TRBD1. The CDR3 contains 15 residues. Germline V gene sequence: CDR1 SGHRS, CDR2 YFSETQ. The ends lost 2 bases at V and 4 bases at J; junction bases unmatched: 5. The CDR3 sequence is CASSFLDREYNEQFF. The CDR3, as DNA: TGCGCCAGCAGCTTTTTGGACAGGGAGTACAATGAGCAGTTCTTC. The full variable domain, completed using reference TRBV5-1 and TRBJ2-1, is KAGVTQTPRYLIKTRGQQVTLSCSPISGHRSVSWYQQTPGQGLQFLFEYFSETQRNKGNFPGRFSGRQFSNSRSEMNVSTLELGDSALYLCASSFLDREYNEQFFGPGTRLTVL.

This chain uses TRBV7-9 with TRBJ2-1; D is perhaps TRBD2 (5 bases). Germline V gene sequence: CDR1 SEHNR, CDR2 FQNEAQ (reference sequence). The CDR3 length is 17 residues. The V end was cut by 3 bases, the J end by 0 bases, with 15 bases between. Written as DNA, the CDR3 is TGTGCCAGCAGCTTTAGTAGCAGCGGAGGCTCCTACAATGAGCAGTTCTTC. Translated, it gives CASSFSSSGGSYNEQFF.

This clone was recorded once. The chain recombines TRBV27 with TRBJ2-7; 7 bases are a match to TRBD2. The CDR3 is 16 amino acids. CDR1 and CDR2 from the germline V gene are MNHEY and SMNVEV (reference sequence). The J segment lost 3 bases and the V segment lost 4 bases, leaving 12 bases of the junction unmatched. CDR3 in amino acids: CASSYRGVGSGYEQYF. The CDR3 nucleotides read TGTGCCAGCAGTTACCGGGGGGTAGGGTCAGGCTACGAGCAGTACTTC.

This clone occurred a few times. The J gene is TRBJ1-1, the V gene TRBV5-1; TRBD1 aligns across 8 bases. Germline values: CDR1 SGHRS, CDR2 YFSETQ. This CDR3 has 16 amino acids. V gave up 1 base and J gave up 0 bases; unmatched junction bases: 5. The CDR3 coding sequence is TGCGCCAGCAGCTTGAACGTGGGACAGGTGAACACTGAAGCTTTCTTT. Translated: CASSLNVGQVNTEAFF.

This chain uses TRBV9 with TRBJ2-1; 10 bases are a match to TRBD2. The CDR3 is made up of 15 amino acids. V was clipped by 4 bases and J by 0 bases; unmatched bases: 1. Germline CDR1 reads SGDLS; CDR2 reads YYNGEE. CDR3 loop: CASSPSGSSYNEQFF. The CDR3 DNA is TGTGCCAGCAGCCCTAGCGGGAGCTCCTACAATGAGCAGTTCTTC.

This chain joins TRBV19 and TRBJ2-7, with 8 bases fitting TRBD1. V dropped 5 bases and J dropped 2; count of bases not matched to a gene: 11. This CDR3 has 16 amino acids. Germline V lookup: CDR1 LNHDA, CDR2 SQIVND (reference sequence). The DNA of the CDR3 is TGTGCCAGTAGTCCAATCATCGGGACAGGCACCTACGAGCAGTACTTC. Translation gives CASSPIIGTGTYEQYF. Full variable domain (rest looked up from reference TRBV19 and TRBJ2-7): DGGITQSPKYLFRKEGQNVTLSCEQNLNHDAMYWYRQDPGQGLRLIYYSQIVNDFQKGDIAEGYSVSREKKESFPLTVTSAQKNPTAFYLCASSPIIGTGTYEQYFGPGTRLTVT.